What follows is one T cell receptor (beta chain) and its context. Its antigen is unidentified. TCRdb's table, derived via immunoSEQ multiplex PCR, lists solely in-frame clones and lacks some. The table lists some 250,000 clones, roughly 90% of them singletons. The CDR3 length is 17 residues. Germline CDR1 reads SGHDN; CDR2 reads FVKESK. With 0 bases clipped from V and 0 bases from J, the junction kept 4 bases outside the gene matches. Treatment reported: around 19 received Ad26.COV2.S at low or high dose, single or two shots; about 5 received placebo; per-sample allocation not given. All samples were drawn on day 63, counting from the first vaccine or placebo injection. Boston hosted the donor, who was an adult aged 18-55 years. The sample comes from a study of Ad26.COV2.S vaccination and SARS-CoV-2 variants. Turning to the study itself: Once, or twice with 56 days between doses, Ad26.COV2.S was given intramuscularly.

Broader study findings: Recipients given vaccine exceeded placebo recipients in spike-specific TCR breadth. Researchers reported similar non-spike TCR breadth in vaccine and placebo recipients.

V gene TRBV14 combines with J gene TRBJ2-1; 8 positions match TRBD2. The sample in question was peripheral blood, obtained in a trial of Ad26.COV2.S vaccine versus placebo. The receptor comes from a person aged 18-60 years who received the Ad26.COV2.S COVID-19 vaccine or a placebo. CDR3 sequence reads: CASSQEIAGISYNEQFF. CDR3 DNA sequence: TGTGCCAGCAGCCAAGAGATAGCGGGAATCTCCTACAATGAGCAGTTCTTC.